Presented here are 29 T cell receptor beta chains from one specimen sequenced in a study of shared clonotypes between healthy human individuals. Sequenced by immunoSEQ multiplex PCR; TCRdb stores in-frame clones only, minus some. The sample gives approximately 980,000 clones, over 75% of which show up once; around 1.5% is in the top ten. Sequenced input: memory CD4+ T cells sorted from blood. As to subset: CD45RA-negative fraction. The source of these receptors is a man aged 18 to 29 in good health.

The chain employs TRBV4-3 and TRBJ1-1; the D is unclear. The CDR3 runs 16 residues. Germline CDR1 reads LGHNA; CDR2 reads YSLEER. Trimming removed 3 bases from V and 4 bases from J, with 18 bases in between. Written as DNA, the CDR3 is TGCGCCAGCAGCCACGGCCCCCCGCGGGATGCCACTGAAGCTTTCTTT. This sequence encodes CASSHGPPRDATEAFF.

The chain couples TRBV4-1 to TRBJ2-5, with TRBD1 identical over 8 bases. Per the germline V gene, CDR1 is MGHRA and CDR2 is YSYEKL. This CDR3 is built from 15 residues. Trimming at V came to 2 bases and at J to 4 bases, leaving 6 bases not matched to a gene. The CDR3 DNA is TGCGCCAGCAGCCAAACCAGGGGGCGCGGAGAGACCCAGTACTTC. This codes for CASSQTRGRGETQYF.

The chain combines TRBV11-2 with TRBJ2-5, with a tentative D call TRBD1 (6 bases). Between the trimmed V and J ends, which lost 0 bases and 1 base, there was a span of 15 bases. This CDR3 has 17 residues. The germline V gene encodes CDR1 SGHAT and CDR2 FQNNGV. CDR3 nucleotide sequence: TGTGCCAGCAGCTTAGAAAGTGTCAGGGGCCTCCAAGAGACCCAGTACTTC. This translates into CASSLESVRGLQETQYF.

The CDR3: CASSLRGGLRDNEQFF. Written as DNA, the CDR3 is TGCGCCAGCAGCTTGAGGGGCGGCCTCCGGGACAATGAGCAGTTCTTC. The genes are TRBV5-1 and TRBJ2-1, with TRBD1 as a possible D gene (5 bases). Germline CDR1 SGHRS, CDR2 YFSETQ. Trimming pared 1 base from V and 5 bases from J, leaving 16 bases between. This CDR3 region has 16 residues.

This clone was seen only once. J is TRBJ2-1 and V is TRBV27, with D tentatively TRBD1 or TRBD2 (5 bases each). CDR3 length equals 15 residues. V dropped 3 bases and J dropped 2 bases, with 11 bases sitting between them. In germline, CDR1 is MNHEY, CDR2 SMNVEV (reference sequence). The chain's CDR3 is CASSFKGDAYNEQFF. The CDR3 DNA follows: TGTGCCAGCAGTTTTAAAGGGGACGCCTACAATGAGCAGTTCTTC.

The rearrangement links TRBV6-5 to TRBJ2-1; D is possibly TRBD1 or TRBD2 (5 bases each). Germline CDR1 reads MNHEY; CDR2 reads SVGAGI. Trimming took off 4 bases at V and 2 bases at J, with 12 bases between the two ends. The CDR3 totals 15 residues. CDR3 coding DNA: TGTGCCAGCAGTTGGGGACGCAACACCTACAATGAGCAGTTCTTC. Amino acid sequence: CASSWGRNTYNEQFF.

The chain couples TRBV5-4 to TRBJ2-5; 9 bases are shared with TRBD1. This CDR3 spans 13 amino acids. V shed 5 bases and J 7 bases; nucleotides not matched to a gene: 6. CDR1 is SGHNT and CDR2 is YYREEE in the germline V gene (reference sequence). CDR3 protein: CASSPDRGGTQYF. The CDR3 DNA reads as TGTGCCAGCAGTCCGGACAGGGGTGGGACCCAGTACTTC.

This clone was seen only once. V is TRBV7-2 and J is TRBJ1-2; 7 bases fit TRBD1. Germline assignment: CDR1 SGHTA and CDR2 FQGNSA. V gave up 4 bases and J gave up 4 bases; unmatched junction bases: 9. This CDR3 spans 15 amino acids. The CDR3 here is CASSSQTGAGYGYTF. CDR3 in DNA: TGTGCCAGCAGCTCGCAAACAGGGGCTGGCTATGGCTACACCTTC.

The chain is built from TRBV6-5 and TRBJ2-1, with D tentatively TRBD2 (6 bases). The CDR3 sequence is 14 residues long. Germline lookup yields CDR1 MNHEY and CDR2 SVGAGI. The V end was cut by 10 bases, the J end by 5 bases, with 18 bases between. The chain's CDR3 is CATKRGLSNNEQFF. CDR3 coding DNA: TGTGCCACCAAAAGGGGACTCTCAAACAATGAGCAGTTCTTC.

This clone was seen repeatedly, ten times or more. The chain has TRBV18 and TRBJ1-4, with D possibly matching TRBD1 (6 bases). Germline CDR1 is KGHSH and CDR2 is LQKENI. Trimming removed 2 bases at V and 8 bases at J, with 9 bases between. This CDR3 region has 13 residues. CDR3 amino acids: CASSPDTGEKLFF. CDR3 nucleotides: TGTGCCAGCTCACCAGATACAGGGGAAAAACTGTTTTTT.

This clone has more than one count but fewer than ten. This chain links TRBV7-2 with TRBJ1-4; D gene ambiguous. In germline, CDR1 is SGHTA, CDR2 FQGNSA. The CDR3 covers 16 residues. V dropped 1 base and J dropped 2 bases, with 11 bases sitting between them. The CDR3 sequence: CASSLEARATNEKLFF. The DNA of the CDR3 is TGTGCCAGCAGCTTAGAAGCCCGTGCTACTAATGAAAAACTGTTTTTT.

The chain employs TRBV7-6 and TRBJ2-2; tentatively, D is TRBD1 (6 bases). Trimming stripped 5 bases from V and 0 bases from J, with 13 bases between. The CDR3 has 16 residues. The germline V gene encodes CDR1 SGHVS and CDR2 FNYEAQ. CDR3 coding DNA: TGTGCCAGCAGCGAGACGGGACAATCGAACACCGGGGAGCTGTTTTTT. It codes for CASSETGQSNTGELFF.

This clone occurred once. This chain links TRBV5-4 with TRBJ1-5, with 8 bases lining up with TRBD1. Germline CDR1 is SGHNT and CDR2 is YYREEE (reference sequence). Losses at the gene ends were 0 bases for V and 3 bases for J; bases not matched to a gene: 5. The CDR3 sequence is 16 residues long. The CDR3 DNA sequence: TGTGCCAGCAGCTTGGGTGGGACAGGTGTCAATCAGCCCCAGCATTTT. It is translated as CASSLGGTGVNQPQHF.

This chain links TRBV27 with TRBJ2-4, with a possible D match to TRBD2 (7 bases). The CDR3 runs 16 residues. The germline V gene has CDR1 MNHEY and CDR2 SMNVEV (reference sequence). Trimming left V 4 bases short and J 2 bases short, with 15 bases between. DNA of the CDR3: TGTGCCAGCAGTTGGGGGGGGGCACCTACCAAAAACATTCAGTACTTC. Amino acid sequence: CASSWGGAPTKNIQYF.

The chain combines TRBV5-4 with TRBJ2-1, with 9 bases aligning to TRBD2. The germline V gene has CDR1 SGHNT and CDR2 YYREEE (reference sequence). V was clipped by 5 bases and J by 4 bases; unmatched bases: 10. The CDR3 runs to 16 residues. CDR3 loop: CASSRLAGVGYNEQFF. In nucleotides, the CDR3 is TGTGCCAGCAGTCGATTAGCGGGAGTGGGTTACAATGAGCAGTTCTTC.

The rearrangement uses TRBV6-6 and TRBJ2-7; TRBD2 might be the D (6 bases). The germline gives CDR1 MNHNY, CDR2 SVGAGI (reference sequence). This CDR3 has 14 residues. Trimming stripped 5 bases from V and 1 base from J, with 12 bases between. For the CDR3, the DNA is TGTGCCAGCAGTGACAGCGGGCTGTCCTACGAGCAGTACTTC. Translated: CASSDSGLSYEQYF.

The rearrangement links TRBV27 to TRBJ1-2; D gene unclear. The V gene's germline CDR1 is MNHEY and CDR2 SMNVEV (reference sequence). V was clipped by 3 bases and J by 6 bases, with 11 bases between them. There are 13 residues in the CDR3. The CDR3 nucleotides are TGTGCCAGCAGTTTCGGCCGGGCGGATGGCTACACCTTC. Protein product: CASSFGRADGYTF.

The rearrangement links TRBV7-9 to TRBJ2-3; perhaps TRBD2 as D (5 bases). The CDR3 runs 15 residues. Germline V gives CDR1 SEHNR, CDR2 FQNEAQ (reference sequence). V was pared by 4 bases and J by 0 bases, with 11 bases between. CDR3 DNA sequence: TGTGCCAGCAGCTCAACGAGGGCAAGCACAGATACGCAGTATTTT. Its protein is CASSSTRASTDTQYF.

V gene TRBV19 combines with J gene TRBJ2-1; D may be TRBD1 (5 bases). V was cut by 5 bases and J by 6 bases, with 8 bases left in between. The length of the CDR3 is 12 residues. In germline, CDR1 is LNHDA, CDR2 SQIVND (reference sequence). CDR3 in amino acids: CASSRQPNEQFF. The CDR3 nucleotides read TGTGCCAGTAGTCGACAGCCCAATGAGCAGTTCTTC. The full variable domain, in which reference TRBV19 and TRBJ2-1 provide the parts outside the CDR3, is DGGITQSPKYLFRKEGQNVTLSCEQNLNHDAMYWYRQDPGQGLRLIYYSQIVNDFQKGDIAEGYSVSREKKESFPLTVTSAQKNPTAFYLCASSRQPNEQFFGPGTRLTVL.

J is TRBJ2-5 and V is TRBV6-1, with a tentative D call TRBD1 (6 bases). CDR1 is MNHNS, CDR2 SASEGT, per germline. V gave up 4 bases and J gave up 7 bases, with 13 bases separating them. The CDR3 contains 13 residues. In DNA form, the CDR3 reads TGTGCCAGCAGTGGACAGGCATTGGCGACCCAGTACTTC. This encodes CASSGQALATQYF.

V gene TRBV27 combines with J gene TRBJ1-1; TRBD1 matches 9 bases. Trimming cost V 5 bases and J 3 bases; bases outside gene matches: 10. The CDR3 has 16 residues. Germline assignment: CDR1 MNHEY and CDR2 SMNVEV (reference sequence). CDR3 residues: CASSDTPGQGYTEAFF. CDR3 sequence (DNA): TGTGCCAGCAGTGACACACCGGGACAGGGATACACTGAAGCTTTCTTT.

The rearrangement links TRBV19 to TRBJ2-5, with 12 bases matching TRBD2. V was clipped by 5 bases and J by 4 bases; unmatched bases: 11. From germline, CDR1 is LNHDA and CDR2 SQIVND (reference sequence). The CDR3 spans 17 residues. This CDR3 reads CASSSRLAGAGIETQYF. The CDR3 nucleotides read TGTGCCAGTAGTTCCAGACTAGCGGGGGCTGGTATAGAGACCCAGTACTTC.

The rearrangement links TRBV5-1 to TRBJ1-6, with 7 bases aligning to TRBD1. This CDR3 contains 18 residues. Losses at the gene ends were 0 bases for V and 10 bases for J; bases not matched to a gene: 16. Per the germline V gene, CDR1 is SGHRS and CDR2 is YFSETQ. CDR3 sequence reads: CASSLGNRGGPLGSPLHF. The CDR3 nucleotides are TGCGCCAGCAGCTTGGGCAACAGGGGAGGTCCGTTAGGGTCACCCCTCCACTTT.

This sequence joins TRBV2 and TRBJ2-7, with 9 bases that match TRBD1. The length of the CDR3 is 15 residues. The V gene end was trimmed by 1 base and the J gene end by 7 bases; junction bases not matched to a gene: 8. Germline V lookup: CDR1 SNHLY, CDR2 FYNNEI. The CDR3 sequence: CASSEVTGGVGEQYF. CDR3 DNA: TGTGCCAGCAGTGAAGTGACAGGGGGTGTTGGGGAGCAGTACTTC.

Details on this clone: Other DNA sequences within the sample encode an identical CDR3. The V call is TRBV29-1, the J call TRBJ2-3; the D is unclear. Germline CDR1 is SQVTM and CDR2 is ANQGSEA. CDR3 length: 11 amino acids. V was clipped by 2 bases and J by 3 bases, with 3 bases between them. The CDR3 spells CSVETTDTQYF. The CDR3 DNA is TGCAGCGTTGAAACTACAGATACGCAGTATTTT.

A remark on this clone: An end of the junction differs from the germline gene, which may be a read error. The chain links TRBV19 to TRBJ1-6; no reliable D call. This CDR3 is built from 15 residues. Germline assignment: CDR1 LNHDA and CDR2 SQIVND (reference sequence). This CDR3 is CASSIPDPVYPFTIF. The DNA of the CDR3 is TGTGCCAGTAGTATTCCCGATCCGGTGTACCCCTTCACGATTTTT.

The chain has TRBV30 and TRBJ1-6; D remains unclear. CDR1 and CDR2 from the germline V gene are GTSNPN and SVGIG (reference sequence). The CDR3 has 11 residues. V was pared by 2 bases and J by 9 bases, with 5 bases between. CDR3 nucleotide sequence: TGTGCCTGGAGTACCGGTTCACCCCTCCACTTT. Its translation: CAWSTGSPLHF.

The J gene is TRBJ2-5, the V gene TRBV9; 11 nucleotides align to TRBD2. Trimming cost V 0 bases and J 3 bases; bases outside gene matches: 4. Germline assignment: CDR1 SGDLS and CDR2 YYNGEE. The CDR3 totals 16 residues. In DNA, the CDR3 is TGTGCCAGCAGCGTAGACGTACTAGCGGGAGAAGAGACCCAGTACTTC. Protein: CASSVDVLAGEETQYF.

The chain's CDR3 is CASTKKRLGANVLTF. In nucleotides, the CDR3 is TGTGCCAGCACCAAAAAGAGGCTTGGGGCCAACGTCCTGACTTTC. V and J are TRBV28 and TRBJ2-6, with D unclear. V lost 7 bases and J 3 bases, leaving 13 bases between the germline ends. From germline, CDR1 is MDHEN and CDR2 SYDVKM. CDR3 length: 15 residues. Full variable domain (missing parts from reference TRBV28 and TRBJ2-6): DVKVTQSSRYLVKRTGEKVFLECVQDMDHENMFWYRQDPGLGLRLIYFSYDVKMKEKGDIPEGYSVSREKKERFSLILESASTNQTSMYLCASTKKRLGANVLTFGAGSRLTVL.